The clone carrying this T cell receptor (beta chain) was detected many times. The antigen remains unidentified. A much larger clone sits a single nucleotide away, making a read error possible. The V end lost 0 bases, the J end lost 7 bases, and 8 bases lay between the germline ends. This CDR3 is built from 14 residues. Germline V gene data show CDR1 as SGHRS and CDR2 as YFSETQ. The data belong to a study of blood T cells in healthy people across ages. The study, taken as a whole, reports: The fall in TCR beta diversity per million T cells was roughly linear with age.

The use of a sample-barcoded 5' primer and a J-beta primer mix characterized a second PCR of about 7 to 12 cycles. Every molecule of cDNA carried a tag from a template-switch adaptor with 12 random nucleotides. TCRdb ran MiXCR on the 5' RACE reads and lists one entry per CDR3 protein. The sample shows hundreds of thousands of distinct CDR3 sequences, over 45% of them seen only once. Each sample had at least 6 million PBMCs isolated. Per sample, extraction of total RNA gave at least 6 micrograms in every case. The chain joins TRBV5-1 to TRBJ1-6; D call uncertain. Sequencing input: blood. This sequence was found in a woman aged 55-70 years in good health. The CDR3 region is CASSLGVSNSPLHF. The CDR3 DNA follows: TGCGCCAGCAGCTTGGGAGTCAGCAATTCACCCCTCCACTTT.